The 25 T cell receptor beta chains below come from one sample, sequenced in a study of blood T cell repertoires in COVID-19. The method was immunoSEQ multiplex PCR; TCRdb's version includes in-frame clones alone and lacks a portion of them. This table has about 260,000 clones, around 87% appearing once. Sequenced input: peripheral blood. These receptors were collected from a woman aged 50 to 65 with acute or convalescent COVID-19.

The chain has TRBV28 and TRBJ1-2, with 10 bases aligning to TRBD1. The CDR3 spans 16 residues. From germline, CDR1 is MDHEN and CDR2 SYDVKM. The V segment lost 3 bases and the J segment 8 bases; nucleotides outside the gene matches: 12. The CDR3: CASSFLQPGQGSGYTF. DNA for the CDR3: TGTGCCAGCAGTTTCCTTCAACCGGGACAGGGGAGCGGCTACACCTTC.

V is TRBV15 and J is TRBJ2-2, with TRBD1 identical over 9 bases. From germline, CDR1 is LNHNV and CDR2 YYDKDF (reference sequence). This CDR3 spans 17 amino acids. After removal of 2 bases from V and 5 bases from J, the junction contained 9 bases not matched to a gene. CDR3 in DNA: TGTGCCACCAGCAGACCTTTAAGGACAGGGGTGACCGGGGAGCTGTTTTTT. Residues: CATSRPLRTGVTGELFF.

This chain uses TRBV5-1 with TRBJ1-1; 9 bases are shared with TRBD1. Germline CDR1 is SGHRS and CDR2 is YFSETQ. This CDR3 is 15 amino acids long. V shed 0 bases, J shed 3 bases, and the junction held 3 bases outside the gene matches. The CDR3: CASSLGGQGYTEAFF. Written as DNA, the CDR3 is TGCGCCAGCAGCTTGGGGGGACAGGGCTACACTGAAGCTTTCTTT.

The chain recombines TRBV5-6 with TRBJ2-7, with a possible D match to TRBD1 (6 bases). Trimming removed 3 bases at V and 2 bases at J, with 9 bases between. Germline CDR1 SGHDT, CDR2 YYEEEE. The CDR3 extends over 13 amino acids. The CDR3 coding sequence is TGTGCCAGCAGCTATGGACAGACCTACGAGCAGTACTTC. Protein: CASSYGQTYEQYF.

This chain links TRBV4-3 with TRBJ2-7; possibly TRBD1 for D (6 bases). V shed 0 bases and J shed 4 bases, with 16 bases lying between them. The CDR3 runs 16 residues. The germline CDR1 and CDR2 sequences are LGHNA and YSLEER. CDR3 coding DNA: TGCGCCAGCAGCCAAGATTCGAGACAGGTGGTATACGAGCAGTACTTC. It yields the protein CASSQDSRQVVYEQYF.

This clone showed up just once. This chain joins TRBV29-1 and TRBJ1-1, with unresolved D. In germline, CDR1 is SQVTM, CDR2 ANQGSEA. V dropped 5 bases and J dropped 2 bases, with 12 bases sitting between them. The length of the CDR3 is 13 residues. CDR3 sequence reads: CSVLSQPNTEAFF. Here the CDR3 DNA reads TGCAGCGTTTTGTCACAGCCTAACACTGAAGCTTTCTTT.

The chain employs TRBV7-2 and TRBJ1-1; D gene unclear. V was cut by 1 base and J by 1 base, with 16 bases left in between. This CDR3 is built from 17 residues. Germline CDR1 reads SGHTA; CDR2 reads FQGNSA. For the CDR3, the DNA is TGTGCCAGCAGCTTAGAGGTTGTGTACCCGGGGAACACTGAAGCTTTCTTT. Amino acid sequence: CASSLEVVYPGNTEAFF. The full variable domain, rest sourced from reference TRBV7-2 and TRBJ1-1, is GAGVSQSPSNKVTEKGKDVELRCDPISGHTALYWYRQSLGQGLEFLIYFQGNSAPDKSGLPSDRFSAERTGGSVSTLTIQRTQQEDSAVYLCASSLEVVYPGNTEAFFGQGTRLTVV.

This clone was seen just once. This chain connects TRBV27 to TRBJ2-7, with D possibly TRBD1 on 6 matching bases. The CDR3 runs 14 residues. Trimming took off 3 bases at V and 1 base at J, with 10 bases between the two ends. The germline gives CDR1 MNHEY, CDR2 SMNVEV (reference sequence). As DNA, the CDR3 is TGTGCCAGCAGTTTGGGGGCTCAGTCCTACGAGCAGTACTTC. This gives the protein CASSLGAQSYEQYF.

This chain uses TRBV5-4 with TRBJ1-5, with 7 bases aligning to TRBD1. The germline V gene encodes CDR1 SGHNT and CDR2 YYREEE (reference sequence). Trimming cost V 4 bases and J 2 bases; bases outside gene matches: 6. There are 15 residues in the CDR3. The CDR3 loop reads CASSQQGSGNQPQHF. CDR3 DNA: TGTGCCAGCAGCCAACAGGGGAGCGGCAATCAGCCCCAGCATTTT.

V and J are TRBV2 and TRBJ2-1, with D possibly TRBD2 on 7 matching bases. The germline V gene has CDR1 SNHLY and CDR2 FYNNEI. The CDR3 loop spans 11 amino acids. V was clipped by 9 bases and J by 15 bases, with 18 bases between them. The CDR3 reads CASERGGPRFF. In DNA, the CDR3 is TGTGCCAGTGAAAGGGGGGGCCCGAGGTTCTTC.

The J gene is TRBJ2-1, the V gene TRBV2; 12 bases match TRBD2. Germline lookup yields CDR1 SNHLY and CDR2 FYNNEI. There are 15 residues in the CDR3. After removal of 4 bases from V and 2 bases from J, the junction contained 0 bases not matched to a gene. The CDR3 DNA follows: TGTGCCAGCAGTGGGACTAGCGGGGCCTACAATGAGCAGTTCTTC. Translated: CASSGTSGAYNEQFF.

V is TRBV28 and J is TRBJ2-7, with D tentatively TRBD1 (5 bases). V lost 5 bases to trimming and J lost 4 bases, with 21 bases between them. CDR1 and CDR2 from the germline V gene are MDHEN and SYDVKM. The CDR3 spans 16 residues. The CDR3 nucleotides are TGTGCCAGCAGTCAGGGTCCCATGACCCTACCATACGAGCAGTACTTC. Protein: CASSQGPMTLPYEQYF.

The CDR3 DNA reads TGTGCCTGGAGTGTACCTAACTCCTACGAGCAGTACTTC. This translates into CAWSVPNSYEQYF. The chain recombines TRBV30 with TRBJ2-7; D ambiguous. Germline V gene data show CDR1 as GTSNPN and CDR2 as SVGIG (reference sequence). V lost 0 bases, J lost 0 bases, and 6 bases lay in between. This CDR3 comprises 13 residues.

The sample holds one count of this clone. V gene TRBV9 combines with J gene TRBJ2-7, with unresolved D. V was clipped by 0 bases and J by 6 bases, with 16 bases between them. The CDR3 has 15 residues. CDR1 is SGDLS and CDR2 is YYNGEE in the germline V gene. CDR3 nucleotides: TGTGCCAGCAGCGTAGAAGATAGCAGTTGGAGCGAGCAGTACTTC. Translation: CASSVEDSSWSEQYF. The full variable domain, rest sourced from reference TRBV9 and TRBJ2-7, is DSGVTQTPKHLITATGQRVTLRCSPRSGDLSVYWYQQSLDQGLQFLIQYYNGEERAKGNILERFSAQQFPDLHSELNLSSLELGDSALYFCASSVEDSSWSEQYFGPGTRLTVT.

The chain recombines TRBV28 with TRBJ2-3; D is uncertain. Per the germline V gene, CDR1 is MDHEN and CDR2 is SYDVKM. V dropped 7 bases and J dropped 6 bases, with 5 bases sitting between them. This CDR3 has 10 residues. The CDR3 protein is CASNGDTQYF. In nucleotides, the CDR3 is TGTGCCAGCAACGGGGATACGCAGTATTTT.

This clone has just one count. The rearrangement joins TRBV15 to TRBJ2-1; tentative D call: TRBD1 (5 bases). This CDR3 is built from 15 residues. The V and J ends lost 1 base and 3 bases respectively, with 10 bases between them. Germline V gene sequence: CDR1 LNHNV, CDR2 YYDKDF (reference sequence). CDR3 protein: CATSRAKGVYNEQFF. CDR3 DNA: TGTGCCACCAGCAGAGCCAAAGGGGTCTACAATGAGCAGTTCTTC.

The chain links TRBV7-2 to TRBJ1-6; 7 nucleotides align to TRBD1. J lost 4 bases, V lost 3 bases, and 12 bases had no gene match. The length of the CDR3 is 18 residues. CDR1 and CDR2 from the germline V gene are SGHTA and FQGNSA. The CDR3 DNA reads TGTGCCAGCAGCTTTTTCAGACAGGGCCGAGGATATAATTCACCCCTCCACTTT. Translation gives CASSFFRQGRGYNSPLHF.

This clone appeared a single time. CDR3: CASSQDLATQVSDTIYF. The CDR3 coding sequence is TGTGCCAGCAGCCAAGATCTGGCAACTCAAGTCAGCGACACCATATATTTT. J is TRBJ1-3 and V is TRBV4-2; D remains unclear. This CDR3 is built from 17 residues. Trimming removed 0 bases at V and 8 bases at J, with 20 bases between. The germline CDR1 and CDR2 sequences are LGHNA and YNFKEQ.

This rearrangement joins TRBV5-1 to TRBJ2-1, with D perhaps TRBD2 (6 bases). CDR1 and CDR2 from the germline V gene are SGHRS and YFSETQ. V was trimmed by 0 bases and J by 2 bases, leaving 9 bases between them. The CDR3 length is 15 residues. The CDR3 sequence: CASSLDGGPYNEQFF. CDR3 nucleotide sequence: TGCGCCAGCAGCTTGGACGGGGGTCCCTACAATGAGCAGTTCTTC. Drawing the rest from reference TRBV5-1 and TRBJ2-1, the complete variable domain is KAGVTQTPRYLIKTRGQQVTLSCSPISGHRSVSWYQQTPGQGLQFLFEYFSETQRNKGNFPGRFSGRQFSNSRSEMNVSTLELGDSALYLCASSLDGGPYNEQFFGPGTRLTVL.

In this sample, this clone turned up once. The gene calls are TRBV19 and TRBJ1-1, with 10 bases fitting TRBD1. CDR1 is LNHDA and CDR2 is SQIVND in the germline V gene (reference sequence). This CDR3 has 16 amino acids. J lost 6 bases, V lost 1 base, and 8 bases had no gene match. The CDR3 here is CASSIGTGGLKSEAFF. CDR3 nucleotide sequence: TGTGCCAGTAGTATAGGGACAGGGGGATTAAAATCTGAAGCTTTCTTT.

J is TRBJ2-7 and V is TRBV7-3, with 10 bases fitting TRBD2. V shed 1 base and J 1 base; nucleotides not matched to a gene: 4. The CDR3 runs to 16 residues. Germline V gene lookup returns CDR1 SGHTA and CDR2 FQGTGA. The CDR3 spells CASSLKRTSGSYEQYF. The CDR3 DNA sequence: TGTGCCAGCAGCTTAAAACGGACTAGCGGATCCTACGAGCAGTACTTC.

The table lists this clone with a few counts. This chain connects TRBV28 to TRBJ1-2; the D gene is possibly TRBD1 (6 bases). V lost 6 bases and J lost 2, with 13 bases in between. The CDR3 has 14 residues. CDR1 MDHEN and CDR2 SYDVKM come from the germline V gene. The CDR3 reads CASREDSQNYGYTF. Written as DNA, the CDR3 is TGTGCCAGCAGAGAGGACAGCCAGAACTATGGCTACACCTTC.

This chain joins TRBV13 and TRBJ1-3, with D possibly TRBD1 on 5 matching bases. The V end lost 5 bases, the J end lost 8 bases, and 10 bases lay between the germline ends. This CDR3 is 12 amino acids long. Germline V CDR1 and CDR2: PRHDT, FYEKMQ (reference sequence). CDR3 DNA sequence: TGTGCCAGCAGCGTACAGGTGGACACCATATATTTT. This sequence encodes CASSVQVDTIYF.

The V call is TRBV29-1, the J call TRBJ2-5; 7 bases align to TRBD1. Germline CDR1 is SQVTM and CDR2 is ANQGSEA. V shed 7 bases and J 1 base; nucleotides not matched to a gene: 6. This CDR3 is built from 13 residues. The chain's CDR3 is CSAERDSQETQYF. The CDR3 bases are TGCAGCGCCGAGAGGGACAGCCAAGAGACCCAGTACTTC.

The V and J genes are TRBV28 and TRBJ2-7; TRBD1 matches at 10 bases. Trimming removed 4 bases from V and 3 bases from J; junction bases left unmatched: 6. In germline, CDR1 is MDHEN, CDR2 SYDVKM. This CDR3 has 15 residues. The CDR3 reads CASSSDRGRFYEQYF. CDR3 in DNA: TGTGCCAGCAGTTCCGACAGGGGGCGCTTCTACGAGCAGTACTTC.